This T cell receptor (beta chain) was retrieved from a study of CDR3 diversity in severe acne. Germline CDR1 is LNHNV and CDR2 is YYDKDF (reference sequence). The CDR3 is 15 residues long. Trimming took 2 bases from V and 7 from J; bases not matched to a gene: 9. This clonotype was seen only once. In TCRdb, the PCR reads were re-called with MiXCR into one record per CDR3 protein. The repertoire holds about 98,000 distinct CDR3 sequences, with approximately 47% as singletons. The chain joins TRBV15 to TRBJ2-7; 9 bases fit TRBD1. The sequence derives from a male donor with acne. The sequenced material came from blood. CDR3 sequence: CATSRPRTGEREQYF. CDR3 bases: TGTGCCACCAGCAGACCTAGGACAGGGGAGAGAGAGCAGTACTTC.